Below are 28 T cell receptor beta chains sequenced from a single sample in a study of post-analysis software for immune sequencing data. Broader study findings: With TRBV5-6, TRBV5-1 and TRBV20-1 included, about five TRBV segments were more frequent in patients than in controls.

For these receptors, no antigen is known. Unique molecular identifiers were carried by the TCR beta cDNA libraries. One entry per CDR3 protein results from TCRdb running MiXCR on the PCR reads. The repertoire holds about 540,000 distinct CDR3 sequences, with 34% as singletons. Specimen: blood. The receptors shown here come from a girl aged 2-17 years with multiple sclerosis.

The CDR3 bases are TGTGCCAGCAGCCAAGCCGGCGGGGCGGATACGCAGTATTTT. Its translation is CASSQAGGADTQYF. The rearrangement links TRBV3-1 to TRBJ2-3, with D maybe TRBD2 (6 bases). CDR3 length: 14 residues. Germline assignment: CDR1 LGHDT and CDR2 YNNKEL (reference sequence). Trimming pared 1 base from V and 6 bases from J, leaving 11 bases between.

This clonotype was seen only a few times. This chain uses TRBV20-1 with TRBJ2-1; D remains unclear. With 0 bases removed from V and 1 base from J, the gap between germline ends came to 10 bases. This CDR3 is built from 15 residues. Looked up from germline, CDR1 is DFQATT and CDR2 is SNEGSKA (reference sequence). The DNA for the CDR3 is TGCAGTGCTAGAGAACCCGGACGGTCCTACAATGAGCAGTTCTTC. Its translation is CSAREPGRSYNEQFF.

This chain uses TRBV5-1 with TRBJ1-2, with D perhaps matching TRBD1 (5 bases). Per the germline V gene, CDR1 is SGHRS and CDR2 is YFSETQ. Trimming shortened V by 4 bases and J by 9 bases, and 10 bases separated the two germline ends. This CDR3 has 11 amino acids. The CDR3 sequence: CASSQDRRYTF. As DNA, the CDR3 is TGCGCCAGCAGCCAAGACAGACGCTACACCTTC.

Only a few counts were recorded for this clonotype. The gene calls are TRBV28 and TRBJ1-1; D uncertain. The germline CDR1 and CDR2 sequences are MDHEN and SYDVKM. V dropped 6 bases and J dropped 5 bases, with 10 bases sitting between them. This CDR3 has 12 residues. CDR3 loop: CASRSGRTEAFF. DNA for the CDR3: TGTGCCAGCAGAAGCGGACGGACTGAAGCTTTCTTT.

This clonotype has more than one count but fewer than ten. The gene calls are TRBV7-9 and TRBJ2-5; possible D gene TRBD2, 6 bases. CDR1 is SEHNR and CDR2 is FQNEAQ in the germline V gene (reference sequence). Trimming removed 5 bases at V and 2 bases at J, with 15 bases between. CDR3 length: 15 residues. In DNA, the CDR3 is TGTGCCAGCAGCACTGGGACTTTAAGACAAGAGACCCAGTACTTC. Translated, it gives CASSTGTLRQETQYF.

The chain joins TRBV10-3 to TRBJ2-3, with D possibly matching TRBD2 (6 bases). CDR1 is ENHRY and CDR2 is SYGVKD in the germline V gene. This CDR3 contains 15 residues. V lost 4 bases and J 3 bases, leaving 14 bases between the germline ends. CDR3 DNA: TGTGCCATCAGTGGCGGGATCGTAGGGACAGATACGCAGTATTTT. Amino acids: CAISGGIVGTDTQYF.

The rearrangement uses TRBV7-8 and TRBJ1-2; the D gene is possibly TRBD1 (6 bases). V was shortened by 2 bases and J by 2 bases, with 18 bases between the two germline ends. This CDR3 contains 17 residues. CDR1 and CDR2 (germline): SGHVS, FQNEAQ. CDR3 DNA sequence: TGTGCCAGCAGCTTAAGGGTTGGACAGTCTCCCAACTATGGCTACACCTTC. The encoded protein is CASSLRVGQSPNYGYTF.

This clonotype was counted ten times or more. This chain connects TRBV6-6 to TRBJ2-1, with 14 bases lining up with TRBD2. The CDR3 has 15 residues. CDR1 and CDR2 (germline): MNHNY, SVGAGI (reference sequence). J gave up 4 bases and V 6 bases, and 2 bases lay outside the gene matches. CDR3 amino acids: CASSWTSGGYNEQFF. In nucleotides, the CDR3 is TGTGCCAGCAGCTGGACTAGCGGGGGGTACAATGAGCAGTTCTTC.

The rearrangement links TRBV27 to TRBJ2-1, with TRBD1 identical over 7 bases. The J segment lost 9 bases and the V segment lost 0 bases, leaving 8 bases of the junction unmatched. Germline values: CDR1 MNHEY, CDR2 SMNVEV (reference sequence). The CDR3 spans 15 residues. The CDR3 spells CASSLSYRGRSEQFF. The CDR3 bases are TGTGCCAGCAGTTTATCGTACAGGGGCCGGTCTGAGCAGTTCTTC.

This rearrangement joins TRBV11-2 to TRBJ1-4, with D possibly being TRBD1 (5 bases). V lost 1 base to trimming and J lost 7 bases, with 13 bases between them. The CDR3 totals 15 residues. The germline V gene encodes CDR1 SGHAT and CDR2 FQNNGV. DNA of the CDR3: TGTGCCAGCAGCTTAGGGGGCAGTACTCTTGAAAAACTGTTTTTT. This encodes CASSLGGSTLEKLFF.

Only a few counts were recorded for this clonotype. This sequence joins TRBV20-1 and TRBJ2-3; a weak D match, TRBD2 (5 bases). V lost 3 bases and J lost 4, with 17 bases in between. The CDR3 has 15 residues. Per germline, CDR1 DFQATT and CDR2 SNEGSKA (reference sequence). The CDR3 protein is CSASSTGRSADTQYF. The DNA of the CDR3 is TGCAGTGCTAGCTCGACGGGAAGATCTGCAGATACGCAGTATTTT.

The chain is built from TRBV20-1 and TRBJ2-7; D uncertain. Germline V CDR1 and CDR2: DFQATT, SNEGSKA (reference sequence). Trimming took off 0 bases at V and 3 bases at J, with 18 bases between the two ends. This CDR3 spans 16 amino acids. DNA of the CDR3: TGCAGTGCTAGAGAAGAGAGTCGCCTTTCCGGCTACGAGCAGTACTTC. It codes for CSAREESRLSGYEQYF.

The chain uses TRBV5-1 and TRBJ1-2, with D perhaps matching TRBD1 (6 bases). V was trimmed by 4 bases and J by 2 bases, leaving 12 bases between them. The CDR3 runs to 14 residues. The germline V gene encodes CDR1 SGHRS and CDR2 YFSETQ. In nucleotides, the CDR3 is TGCGCCAGCAGCAGCAAGGACAGAAACTATGGCTACACCTTC. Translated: CASSSKDRNYGYTF.

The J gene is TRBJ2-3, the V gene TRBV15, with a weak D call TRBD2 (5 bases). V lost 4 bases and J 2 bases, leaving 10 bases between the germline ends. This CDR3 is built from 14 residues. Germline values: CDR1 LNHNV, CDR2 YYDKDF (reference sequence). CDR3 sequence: CATSMRGITDTQYF. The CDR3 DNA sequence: TGTGCCACCAGCATGCGAGGGATCACAGATACGCAGTATTTT.

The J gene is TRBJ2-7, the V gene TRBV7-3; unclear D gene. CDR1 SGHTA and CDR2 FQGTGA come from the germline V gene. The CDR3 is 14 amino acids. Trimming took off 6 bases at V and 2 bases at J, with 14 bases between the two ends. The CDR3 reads CASSPTTETYEQYF. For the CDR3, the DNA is TGTGCCAGCAGTCCGACGACCGAAACCTACGAGCAGTACTTC.

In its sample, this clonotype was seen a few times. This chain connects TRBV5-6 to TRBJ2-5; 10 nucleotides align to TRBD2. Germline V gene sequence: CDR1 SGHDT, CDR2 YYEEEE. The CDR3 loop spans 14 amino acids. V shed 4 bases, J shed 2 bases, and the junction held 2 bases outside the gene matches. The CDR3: CASSAGLAQETQYF. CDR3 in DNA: TGTGCCAGCAGCGCGGGACTAGCGCAAGAGACCCAGTACTTC.

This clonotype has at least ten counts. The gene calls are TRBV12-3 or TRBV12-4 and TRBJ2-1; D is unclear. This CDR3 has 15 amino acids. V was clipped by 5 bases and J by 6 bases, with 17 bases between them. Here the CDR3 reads CASSPQDLPGNEQFF. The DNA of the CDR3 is TGTGCCAGCAGTCCCCAGGACCTCCCGGGCAATGAGCAGTTCTTC.

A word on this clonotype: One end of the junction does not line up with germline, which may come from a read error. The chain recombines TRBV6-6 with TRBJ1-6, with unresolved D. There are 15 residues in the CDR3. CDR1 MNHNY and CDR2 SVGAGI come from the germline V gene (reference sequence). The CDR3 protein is CASSYRAANNSPLHF. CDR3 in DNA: TGTGCCAGCAGTTACAGGGCAGCCAACAATTCGCCCCTCCACTTT.

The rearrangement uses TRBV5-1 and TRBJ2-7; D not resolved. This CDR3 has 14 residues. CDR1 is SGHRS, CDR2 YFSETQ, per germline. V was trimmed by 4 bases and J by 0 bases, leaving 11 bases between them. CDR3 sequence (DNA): TGCGCCAGCAGCCACCCTTTAAGCTCCTACGAGCAGTACTTC. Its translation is CASSHPLSSYEQYF.

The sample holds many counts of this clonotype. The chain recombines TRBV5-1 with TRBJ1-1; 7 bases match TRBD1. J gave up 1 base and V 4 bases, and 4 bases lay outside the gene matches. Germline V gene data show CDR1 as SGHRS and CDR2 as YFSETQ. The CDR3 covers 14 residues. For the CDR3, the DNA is TGCGCCAGCAGCACGGGACAGTCGAACACTGAAGCTTTCTTT. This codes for CASSTGQSNTEAFF. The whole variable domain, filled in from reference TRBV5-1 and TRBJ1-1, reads KAGVTQTPRYLIKTRGQQVTLSCSPISGHRSVSWYQQTPGQGLQFLFEYFSETQRNKGNFPGRFSGRQFSNSRSEMNVSTLELGDSALYLCASSTGQSNTEAFFGQGTRLTVV.

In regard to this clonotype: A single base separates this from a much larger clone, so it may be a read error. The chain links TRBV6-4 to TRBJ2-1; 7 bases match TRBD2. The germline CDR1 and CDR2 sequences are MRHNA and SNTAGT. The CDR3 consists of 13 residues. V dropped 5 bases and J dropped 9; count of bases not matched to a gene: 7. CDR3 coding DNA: TGTGCCAGCAGTCCTGACGGGAGGAGTGAGCAGTTCTTC. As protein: CASSPDGRSEQFF.

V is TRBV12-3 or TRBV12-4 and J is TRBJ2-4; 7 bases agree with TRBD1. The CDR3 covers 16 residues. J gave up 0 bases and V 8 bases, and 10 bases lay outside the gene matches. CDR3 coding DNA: TGTGCCAGCCAAAAGACGGGACAGTTAGCCAAAAACATTCAGTACTTC. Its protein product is CASQKTGQLAKNIQYF.

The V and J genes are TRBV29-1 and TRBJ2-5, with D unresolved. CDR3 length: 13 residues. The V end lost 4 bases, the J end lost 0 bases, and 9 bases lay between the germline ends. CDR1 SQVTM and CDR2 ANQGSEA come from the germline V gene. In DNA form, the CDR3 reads TGCAGCGTTGCGGGTGGGGACCAAGAGACCCAGTACTTC. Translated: CSVAGGDQETQYF.

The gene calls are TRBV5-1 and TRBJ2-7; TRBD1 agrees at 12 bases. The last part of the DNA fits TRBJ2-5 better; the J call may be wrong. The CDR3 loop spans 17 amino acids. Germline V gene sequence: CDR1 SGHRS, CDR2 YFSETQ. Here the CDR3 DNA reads TGCGCCAGCAGCTTGAGTCCCGGGACAGGGGGCGCGGAGACCCAGTACTTC. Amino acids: CASSLSPGTGGAETQYF.

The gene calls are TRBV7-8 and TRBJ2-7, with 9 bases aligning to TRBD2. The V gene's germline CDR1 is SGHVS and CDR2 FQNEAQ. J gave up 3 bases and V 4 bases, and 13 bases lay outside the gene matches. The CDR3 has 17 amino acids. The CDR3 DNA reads TGTGCCAGCAGCTGGTTTCGGGCTAGCGGGGTAGACTACGAGCAGTACTTC. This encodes CASSWFRASGVDYEQYF.

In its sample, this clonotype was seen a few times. For the CDR3, the DNA is TGTGCCAGCAGCTTAGTGTCACAGAGCTCCTATAATTCACCCCTCCACTTT. This encodes CASSLVSQSSYNSPLHF. The gene calls are TRBV7-2 and TRBJ1-6; D remains unclear. From germline, CDR1 is SGHTA and CDR2 FQGNSA. This CDR3 has 17 residues. Trimming took 1 base from V and 0 from J, leaving 10 bases between them.

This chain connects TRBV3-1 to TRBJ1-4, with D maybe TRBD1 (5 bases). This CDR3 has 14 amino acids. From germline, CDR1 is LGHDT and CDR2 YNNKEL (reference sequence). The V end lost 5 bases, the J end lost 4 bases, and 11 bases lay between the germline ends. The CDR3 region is CASSNQGYNEKLFF. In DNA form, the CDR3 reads TGTGCCAGCAGCAACCAGGGCTATAATGAAAAACTGTTTTTT.

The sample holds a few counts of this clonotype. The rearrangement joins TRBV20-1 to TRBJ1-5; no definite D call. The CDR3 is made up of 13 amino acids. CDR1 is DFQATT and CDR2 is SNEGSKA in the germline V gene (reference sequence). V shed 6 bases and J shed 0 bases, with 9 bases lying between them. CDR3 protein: CSAEEGSNQPQHF. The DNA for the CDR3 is TGCAGTGCCGAGGAGGGTAGCAATCAGCCCCAGCATTTT.